Below are 28 T cell receptor beta chains sequenced from a single sample in a study of OX40 agonist ivuxolimab in advanced cancers. The repertoire was sequenced with immunoSEQ multiplex PCR; TCRdb's copy has only in-frame clones and lacks some. The profile shows 20,000 to 25,000 clones, 83% of them singletons. Sequencing used CD4+ or CD8+ T cells sorted from blood, obtained in a trial of the OX40 agonist ivuxolimab. The receptors were gathered from an adult with an advanced solid tumor such as melanoma, head and neck, liver or kidney cancer.

The chain recombines TRBV2 with TRBJ2-1; D perhaps matches TRBD1 (6 bases). Trimming stripped 6 bases from V and 2 bases from J, with 17 bases between. Germline assignment: CDR1 SNHLY and CDR2 FYNNEI. This CDR3 is built from 16 residues. The CDR3 DNA sequence: TGTGCCAGCAGCGGAAGTACAGGGCTGACCTACAATGAGCAGTTCTTC. Residues: CASSGSTGLTYNEQFF. The whole variable domain, remainder taken from reference TRBV2 and TRBJ2-1, is EPEVTQTPSHQVTQMGQEVILRCVPISNHLYFYWYRQILGQKVEFLVSFYNNEISEKSEIFDDQFSVERPDGSNFTLKIRSTKLEDSAMYFCASSGSTGLTYNEQFFGPGTRLTVL.

This clone was observed a handful of times. J is TRBJ2-5 and V is TRBV10-2; the D is unclear. From germline, CDR1 is WSHSY and CDR2 SAAADI. V was pared by 8 bases and J by 4 bases, with 8 bases between. This CDR3 is 11 amino acids long. CDR3 loop: CASASGETQYF. In DNA, the CDR3 is TGCGCCAGCGCGTCGGGAGAGACCCAGTACTTC.

V and J are TRBV5-4 and TRBJ1-1; D not certain. Germline-derived CDR1 and CDR2 are SGHNT and YYREEE (reference sequence). The CDR3 runs 15 residues. Trimming removed 4 bases at V and 0 bases at J, with 13 bases between. The DNA of the CDR3 is TGTGCCAGCAGCCCCATTCCTACCATGAACACTGAAGCTTTCTTT. Residues: CASSPIPTMNTEAFF.

V and J are TRBV4-3 and TRBJ2-7; TRBD1 matches 8 bases. This CDR3 is 14 amino acids long. V was clipped by 2 bases and J by 1 base; unmatched bases: 1. Germline V gives CDR1 LGHNA, CDR2 YSLEER. The CDR3, as DNA: TGCGCCAGCAGCCAATACAGGGGGTCCTACGAGCAGTACTTC. Translated, it gives CASSQYRGSYEQYF.

The chain carries TRBV27 and TRBJ2-3; 8 bases are shared with TRBD2. The CDR3 totals 16 residues. J gave up 2 bases and V 9 bases, and 13 bases lay outside the gene matches. Germline CDR1 is MNHEY and CDR2 is SMNVEV (reference sequence). DNA of the CDR3: TGTGCCAGTTCCCCGGGAGCGGGGGACTACACAGATACGCAGTATTTT. This sequence encodes CASSPGAGDYTDTQYF.

The chain couples TRBV27 to TRBJ2-3; 10 bases line up with TRBD2. The length of the CDR3 is 15 residues. Germline values: CDR1 MNHEY, CDR2 SMNVEV (reference sequence). Losses at the gene ends were 5 bases for V and 5 bases for J; bases not matched to a gene: 7. The CDR3 DNA reads as TGTGCCAGCAGTCCCCTTCCTAGCGGGGGAGATACGCAGTATTTT. It codes for CASSPLPSGGDTQYF.

The chain combines TRBV19 with TRBJ1-6; 8 bases align to TRBD1. From germline, CDR1 is LNHDA and CDR2 SQIVND (reference sequence). V was clipped by 3 bases and J by 7 bases; unmatched bases: 2. This CDR3 contains 14 residues. This CDR3 is CASSIGQGNSPLHF. The CDR3 nucleotides are TGTGCCAGTAGTATCGGACAGGGCAATTCACCCCTCCACTTT. Filled out from reference TRBV19 and TRBJ1-6, the complete variable domain reads DGGITQSPKYLFRKEGQNVTLSCEQNLNHDAMYWYRQDPGQGLRLIYYSQIVNDFQKGDIAEGYSVSREKKESFPLTVTSAQKNPTAFYLCASSIGQGNSPLHFGNGTRLTVT.

V usage is TRBV12-5 and J usage is TRBJ2-5; 7 bases are a match to TRBD2. The CDR3 is made up of 14 amino acids. V gave up 4 bases and J gave up 5 bases; unmatched junction bases: 7. Germline values: CDR1 LGHNT, CDR2 FRNRAP. Here the CDR3 reads CASGSKGGFETQYF. In nucleotides, the CDR3 is TGTGCTAGTGGTTCGAAGGGAGGGTTCGAGACCCAGTACTTC.

The V and J genes are TRBV6-5 and TRBJ2-7; a weak D match, TRBD2 (5 bases). This CDR3 region has 12 residues. Trimming left V 7 bases short and J 7 bases short, with 14 bases between. Germline CDR1 and CDR2: MNHEY and SVGAGI. The DNA for the CDR3 is TGTGCCAGCAACCCTACACCGGGGGAGCAGTACTTC. It specifies CASNPTPGEQYF.

This clone was seen a handful of times. The rearrangement uses TRBV4-3 and TRBJ1-3; D is perhaps TRBD1 (5 bases). CDR1 is LGHNA, CDR2 YSLEER, per germline. The CDR3 is made up of 14 amino acids. V shed 5 bases and J shed 3 bases, with 11 bases lying between them. The CDR3 region is CASSGRVGGNTIYF. CDR3 in DNA: TGCGCCAGCAGCGGCAGGGTGGGTGGAAACACCATATATTTT.

The rearrangement joins TRBV27 to TRBJ2-1; 10 bases are shared with TRBD2. Per the germline V gene, CDR1 is MNHEY and CDR2 is SMNVEV (reference sequence). This CDR3 region has 14 residues. V was clipped by 7 bases and J by 4 bases; unmatched bases: 4. CDR3 protein: CASNSGGPYNEQFF. The CDR3 DNA reads as TGTGCCAGCAATAGCGGGGGGCCTTACAATGAGCAGTTCTTC.

The chain links TRBV16 to TRBJ1-4, with a possible D match to TRBD1 (5 bases). The germline V gene has CDR1 KGHSY and CDR2 FQNENV. This CDR3 is 16 amino acids long. V lost 0 bases and J 4 bases, leaving 12 bases between the germline ends. Here the CDR3 DNA reads TGTGCCAGCAGCCAATCGTACCAGGGAAATAATGAAAAACTGTTTTTT. This codes for CASSQSYQGNNEKLFF.

The V gene is TRBV7-9, the J gene TRBJ1-1; no definite D call. There are 12 residues in the CDR3. Germline CDR1 and CDR2: SEHNR and FQNEAQ (reference sequence). Trimming removed 1 base at V and 3 bases at J, with 3 bases between. The CDR3, as DNA: TGTGCCAGCAGCTTAGACTACACTGAAGCTTTCTTT. Residues: CASSLDYTEAFF.

This clone was seen only a few times. This chain joins TRBV4-1 and TRBJ2-7; TRBD2 matches at 9 bases. Trimming cost V 2 bases and J 2 bases; bases outside gene matches: 13. This CDR3 is 18 amino acids long. CDR1 is MGHRA and CDR2 is YSYEKL in the germline V gene. The CDR3 DNA reads TGCGCCAGCAGCCAACTCCTCCCAGGGCTAGCGGGGCCCTACGAGCAGTACTTC. Translating it yields CASSQLLPGLAGPYEQYF.

The chain carries TRBV5-4 and TRBJ2-2; TRBD1 aligns across 7 bases. Germline loops: CDR1 SGHNT, CDR2 YYREEE (reference sequence). J lost 7 bases, V lost 4 bases, and 16 bases had no gene match. The CDR3 covers 17 residues. For the CDR3, the DNA is TGTGCCAGCAGCCCGGAGTATGTGAGGGGGCTGGGCGGGGAGCTGTTTTTT. Residues: CASSPEYVRGLGGELFF.

V and J are TRBV4-3 and TRBJ2-7, with D hard to call. The germline CDR1 and CDR2 sequences are LGHNA and YSLEER. V shed 0 bases and J shed 0 bases, with 12 bases lying between them. The CDR3 spans 16 residues. In DNA form, the CDR3 reads TGCGCCAGCAGCCAAGATATACCAACTCTCTCCTACGAGCAGTACTTC. It is translated as CASSQDIPTLSYEQYF.

The rearrangement uses TRBV4-3 and TRBJ1-5, with 7 nucleotides matching TRBD1. This CDR3 has 18 amino acids. Germline CDR1 and CDR2: LGHNA and YSLEER. V gave up 3 bases and J gave up 4 bases; unmatched junction bases: 15. CDR3 loop: CASSHSMGPGQKNQPQHF. For the CDR3, the DNA is TGCGCCAGCAGCCATTCCATGGGACCGGGACAGAAGAATCAGCCCCAGCATTTT.

The gene calls are TRBV5-6 and TRBJ2-1, with D perhaps matching TRBD2 (6 bases). V lost 1 base and J 8 bases, leaving 19 bases between the germline ends. The CDR3 length is 16 residues. In germline, CDR1 is SGHDT, CDR2 YYEEEE. The CDR3 is CASSLWGMVAVDEQFF. Written as DNA, the CDR3 is TGTGCCAGCAGCTTGTGGGGGATGGTAGCGGTGGATGAGCAGTTCTTC.

The chain links TRBV27 to TRBJ1-6; D is possibly TRBD1 (6 bases). This CDR3 has 17 residues. Germline V gives CDR1 MNHEY, CDR2 SMNVEV (reference sequence). V was pared by 3 bases and J by 1 base, with 13 bases between. Here the CDR3 DNA reads TGTGCCAGCAGTTTTCAGTCAGGGGAGTCCTATAATTCACCCCTCCACTTT. It yields the protein CASSFQSGESYNSPLHF.

This chain joins TRBV11-2 and TRBJ1-5; no clear D. The length of the CDR3 is 12 residues. The V gene lost 5 bases and the J gene lost 2 bases, with 4 bases spanning the gap. Germline CDR1 SGHAT, CDR2 FQNNGV. DNA of the CDR3: TGTGCCAGCAGCGTGGGCAATCAGCCCCAGCATTTT. Encoded protein: CASSVGNQPQHF.

The chain carries TRBV6-5 and TRBJ2-1; the D gene is possibly TRBD1 (5 bases). Deletions cut 2 bases from V and 7 bases from J, with 6 bases between. The germline V gene has CDR1 MNHEY and CDR2 SVGAGI. The CDR3 extends over 12 amino acids. CDR3 DNA sequence: TGTGCCAGCAGTTACCAGGGAAATGAGCAGTTCTTC. Residues: CASSYQGNEQFF.

This chain connects TRBV7-2 to TRBJ2-3; possibly TRBD1 for D (5 bases). CDR3 length: 15 residues. V was trimmed by 4 bases and J by 2 bases, leaving 13 bases between them. Germline-derived CDR1 and CDR2 are SGHTA and FQGNSA. The DNA for the CDR3 is TGTGCCAGCAGCTCCTCAACAGGTTCCACAGATACGCAGTATTTT. It codes for CASSSSTGSTDTQYF.

V and J are TRBV27 and TRBJ1-1, with a weak D call TRBD1 (5 bases). V shed 2 bases and J shed 4 bases, with 11 bases lying between them. This CDR3 spans 14 amino acids. Germline CDR1 and CDR2: MNHEY and SMNVEV (reference sequence). The CDR3 loop reads CASSLTGGSTEAFF. CDR3 bases: TGTGCCAGCAGTTTAACGGGGGGGAGCACTGAAGCTTTCTTT.

The chain links TRBV5-1 to TRBJ2-3; TRBD2 matches at 9 bases. This CDR3 region has 16 residues. CDR1 is SGHRS, CDR2 YFSETQ, per germline. Germline trimming cut 1 base from V and 6 bases from J; bases unmatched to any gene: 9. The CDR3 protein is CASSLRVAGVGDTQYF. Here the CDR3 DNA reads TGCGCCAGCAGCTTGAGAGTAGCGGGGGTCGGTGATACGCAGTATTTT.

The V call is TRBV7-6, the J call TRBJ2-3, with a tentative D call TRBD1 (6 bases). Germline V gene lookup returns CDR1 SGHVS and CDR2 FNYEAQ. The CDR3 loop spans 16 amino acids. The V end was cut by 5 bases, the J end by 0 bases, with 15 bases between. CDR3 DNA: TGTGCCAGCAGCCACACCGGGACAAAGAGCACAGATACGCAGTATTTT. Protein sequence: CASSHTGTKSTDTQYF.

The chain links TRBV7-9 to TRBJ2-1, with TRBD1 identical over 10 bases. The CDR3 spans 14 residues. V trimming: 5 bases; J trimming: 5 bases; junction bases outside the gene matches: 3. Looked up from germline, CDR1 is SEHNR and CDR2 is FQNEAQ (reference sequence). CDR3 sequence reads: CASSAGTGDNEQFF. CDR3 sequence (DNA): TGTGCCAGCAGCGCGGGGACAGGGGACAATGAGCAGTTCTTC.

The V gene is TRBV29-1, the J gene TRBJ2-1; D might be TRBD1 (5 bases). The CDR3 loop spans 11 amino acids. Trimming left V 3 bases short and J 7 bases short, with 7 bases between. Germline V gene sequence: CDR1 SQVTM, CDR2 ANQGSEA. The CDR3 DNA reads as TGCAGCGTTGAGAAGGGGAATGAGCAGTTCTTC. Amino acids: CSVEKGNEQFF.

This sequence joins TRBV7-8 and TRBJ1-2; weak D call: TRBD1 (6 bases). CDR1 and CDR2 (germline): SGHVS, FQNEAQ. This CDR3 contains 14 residues. V was cut by 5 bases and J by 6 bases, with 16 bases left in between. The CDR3 protein is CASSPPYNRDGYTF. CDR3 in DNA: TGTGCCAGCAGCCCCCCTTACAACAGGGATGGCTACACCTTC.